This record covers a single T cell receptor beta chain. This sample is drawn from a study of technical replicates of blood from four donors. Method: immunoSEQ multiplex PCR; TCRdb's copy keeps in-frame clones and lacks some. The sample lists more than 65,000 clones; roughly 94% were seen once. Germline CDR1 and CDR2: MNHEY and SVGAGI. After removal of 0 bases from V and 5 bases from J, the junction contained 6 bases not matched to a gene. This CDR3 spans 15 amino acids. V is TRBV6-5 and J is TRBJ2-5; 7 bases are shared with TRBD1. Material: T cells isolated from PBMCs. The sequence was collected from a human donor in good health. CDR3 nucleotide sequence: TGTGCCAGCAGTTACTCGAGAGGGGGCAGGGAGACCCAGTACTTC. As protein: CASSYSRGGRETQYF.